Below, 14 T cell receptor beta chains from the same sample are listed, as sequenced in a study of control samples from healthy donors and cancer patients. The protocol was immunoSEQ multiplex PCR, while the TCRdb copy is restricted to in-frame clones and leaves out a portion. The table lists about 89,000 clones, 85% to 90% of them singletons, with over 2% in the top ten. Sequences were obtained from blood. The receptors shown here come from a woman aged 40-49 years in good health.

This clone appeared once. The chain has TRBV20-1 and TRBJ1-3; D is possibly TRBD1 (5 bases). CDR1 is DFQATT, CDR2 SNEGSKA, per germline (reference sequence). Between the trimmed V and J ends, which lost 3 bases and 0 bases, there was a span of 9 bases. The CDR3 consists of 14 residues. The DNA for the CDR3 is TGCAGTGCTAGTACAGGAAACTCTGGAAACACCATATATTTT. This sequence encodes CSASTGNSGNTIYF.

The V gene is TRBV29-1, the J gene TRBJ1-1; no reliable D call. This CDR3 comprises 11 residues. V shed 7 bases and J shed 2 bases, with 8 bases lying between them. The germline CDR1 and CDR2 sequences are SQVTM and ANQGSEA. CDR3 sequence (DNA): TGCAGCGCGGAAATAAACACTGAAGCTTTCTTT. Amino acid sequence: CSAEINTEAFF.

This chain joins TRBV2 and TRBJ2-5; D gene ambiguous. The CDR3 extends over 13 amino acids. From germline, CDR1 is SNHLY and CDR2 FYNNEI. The V end was cut by 3 bases, the J end by 4 bases, with 9 bases between. The CDR3 region has the DNA TGTGCCAGCAGTGATCTTGGATTAGAGACCCAGTACTTC. Translation gives CASSDLGLETQYF.

V gene TRBV12-5 combines with J gene TRBJ1-2; 11 positions match TRBD1. Trimming took 1 base from V and 7 from J; bases not matched to a gene: 8. The CDR3 extends over 16 amino acids. Germline loops: CDR1 LGHNT, CDR2 FRNRAP. As DNA, the CDR3 is TGTGCTAGTGGTTTGGAAGGTTGGGACAGGGGGTCTGGCTACACCTTC. Amino acids: CASGLEGWDRGSGYTF.

The chain has TRBV7-8 and TRBJ2-7; 9 bases match TRBD1. After removal of 5 bases from V and 5 bases from J, the junction contained 7 bases not matched to a gene. CDR1 SGHVS and CDR2 FQNEAQ come from the germline V gene. The CDR3 runs to 14 residues. The CDR3 is CASSGWTGDNEQYF. In nucleotides, the CDR3 is TGTGCCAGCAGCGGGTGGACAGGGGATAACGAGCAGTACTTC.

The rearrangement uses TRBV9 and TRBJ1-3; tentative D call: TRBD1 (5 bases). V was shortened by 2 bases and J by 0 bases, with 6 bases between the two germline ends. Germline assignment: CDR1 SGDLS and CDR2 YYNGEE. The CDR3 runs to 14 residues. The CDR3 region has the DNA TGTGCCAGCAGCGTCGACAGCTCTGGAAACACCATATATTTT. Residues: CASSVDSSGNTIYF.

V is TRBV29-1 and J is TRBJ1-3; TRBD1 is a possible D gene (5 bases). Germline CDR1 reads SQVTM; CDR2 reads ANQGSEA. CDR3 size: 14 residues. Trimming left V 4 bases short and J 0 bases short, with 10 bases between. This CDR3 is CSVAPRDSGNTIYF. Written as DNA, the CDR3 is TGCAGCGTTGCCCCCAGGGACTCTGGAAACACCATATATTTT.

The rearrangement uses TRBV10-3 and TRBJ2-3; 11 bases match TRBD2. V trimming: 5 bases; J trimming: 3 bases; junction bases outside the gene matches: 7. The CDR3 runs to 16 residues. Germline V CDR1 and CDR2: ENHRY, SYGVKD. This CDR3 reads CAISSISGGATDTQYF. The CDR3 DNA follows: TGTGCCATCAGTTCCATTAGCGGGGGGGCGACAGATACGCAGTATTTT.

This clone was recorded once. V and J are TRBV27 and TRBJ1-6, with D possibly TRBD1 on 5 matching bases. Germline CDR1 reads MNHEY; CDR2 reads SMNVEV (reference sequence). The CDR3 is 14 amino acids. Trimming cost V 3 bases and J 7 bases, with 10 bases left between them. The CDR3, as DNA: TGTGCCAGCAGTTTCCAGGGTAAAAATTCACCCCTCCACTTT. Translated, it gives CASSFQGKNSPLHF.

The chain recombines TRBV19 with TRBJ1-2; D is undetermined. Trimming took 4 bases from V and 5 from J, leaving 5 bases between them. In germline, CDR1 is LNHDA, CDR2 SQIVND (reference sequence). The CDR3 is 11 amino acids. The CDR3 coding sequence is TGTGCCAGTAGTAACAGATATGGCTACACCTTC. It specifies CASSNRYGYTF.

The J gene is TRBJ2-3, the V gene TRBV7-6; 8 bases are shared with TRBD1. Germline V gene data show CDR1 as SGHVS and CDR2 as FNYEAQ. The J segment lost 0 bases and the V segment lost 3 bases, leaving 5 bases of the junction unmatched. The CDR3 has 16 residues. The CDR3 loop reads CASSFTGGRSTDTQYF. In nucleotides, the CDR3 is TGTGCCAGCAGCTTCACAGGGGGGAGGAGCACAGATACGCAGTATTTT.

The chain carries TRBV21-1 and TRBJ2-5. TRBV21-1 is assigned pseudogene status. The CDR3 length is 15 residues. The CDR3 DNA sequence: TGTGCCAGCACCAGAAACCGTTCGGCACACGAGACCCAGTACTTC. Its translation: CASTRNRSAHETQYF.

This sequence joins TRBV5-1 and TRBJ2-1; 16 nucleotides align to TRBD2. This CDR3 has 18 amino acids. Per germline, CDR1 SGHRS and CDR2 YFSETQ. V dropped 3 bases and J dropped 7; count of bases not matched to a gene: 10. The CDR3 DNA reads TGCGCCAGCAGCTCCGAGGGGACTAGCGGGGGGGCCTGGAATGAGCAGTTCTTC. Residues: CASSSEGTSGGAWNEQFF.

The chain joins TRBV6-2 or TRBV6-3 to TRBJ2-1; D gene unclear. CDR3 size: 12 residues. Trimming left V 1 base short and J 6 bases short, with 4 bases between. Germline lookup yields CDR1 MNHEY and CDR2 SVGEGT. The CDR3 is CASSYFPNEQFF. CDR3 nucleotides: TGTGCCAGCAGTTACTTCCCCAATGAGCAGTTCTTC.